The 12 T cell receptor beta chains below were found in one sample sequenced in a study of T cell responses to AZD1222 COVID-19 vaccine listed by TCRdb under 2021. The time point label, as the study defines it: baseline before first vaccination. Library method: the immunoSEQ multiplex PCR assay. TCRdb provides this immuneACCESS table in a form limited to in-frame rearrangements. Some clones are lacking; in checked studies, under half of them reflect an unresolved V gene, and why the rest are absent is not known. This sample lists about 55,000 clones; roughly nine tenths were detected once. The ten largest clonotypes hold roughly 2% of the sample. The source material was peripheral blood, sampled on day 0 of AZD1222 vaccination. Receptors were obtained from an adult in good health.

For this clone: The junction departs from the called germline gene at one end, perhaps through a read error. This chain connects TRBV7-8 to TRBJ1-3; D call uncertain. The CDR3 consists of 14 residues. Germline CDR1 and CDR2: SGHVS and FQNEAQ. The DNA for the CDR3 is TGTGCCAGCAGCCCCTTGAGGTCTGAAAACACCATATATTTT. Its translation is CASSPLRSENTIYF. Full variable domain (remainder filled in from reference TRBV7-8 and TRBJ1-3): GAGVSQSPRYKVAKRGQDVALRCDPISGHVSLFWYQQALGQGPEFLTYFQNEAQLDKSGLPSDRFFAERPEGSVSTLKIQRTQQEDSAVYLCASSPLRSENTIYFGEGSWLTVV.

This chain joins TRBV7-2 and TRBJ1-4; perhaps TRBD1 as D (5 bases). The length of the CDR3 is 14 residues. Germline V CDR1 and CDR2: SGHTA, FQGNSA. Between the trimmed V and J ends, which lost 2 bases and 7 bases, there was a span of 11 bases. Written as DNA, the CDR3 is TGTGCCAGCAGCTTAAATAATCAGGGTGAAAAACTGTTTTTT. Protein sequence: CASSLNNQGEKLFF.

The chain joins TRBV29-1 to TRBJ1-2, with 10 bases that match TRBD1. Germline CDR1 reads SQVTM; CDR2 reads ANQGSEA. The CDR3 covers 16 residues. Trimming took 3 bases from V and 0 from J; bases not matched to a gene: 7. The CDR3 here is CSVDGGTGATNYGYTF. The CDR3 DNA follows: TGCAGCGTTGATGGTGGGACAGGGGCAACTAACTATGGCTACACCTTC.

Remarks on this clone: An end of the junction does not agree with germline; a read error may underlie this. The J gene is TRBJ1-6, the V gene TRBV7-7; 10 nucleotides align to TRBD1. This CDR3 contains 15 residues. Per the germline V gene, CDR1 is SSHAT and CDR2 is FNYEAQ (reference sequence). In DNA form, the CDR3 reads TGTGCTAGCAGCTCAGAGACAGGGGGCGGTTCACCCCTCCACTTT. Protein sequence: CASSSETGGGSPLHF.

CDR3 in DNA: TGTGCCAGCAGCCAAGCCAGGGGCGAGCAGTACTTC. It specifies CASSQARGEQYF. The rearrangement links TRBV3-1 (or the pseudogene TRBV3-2) to TRBJ2-7; a possible D gene is TRBD1 (6 bases). The germline V gene encodes CDR1 LGHDT and CDR2 YNNKEL (reference sequence). The CDR3 loop spans 12 amino acids. The germline V and J ends were trimmed by 1 base and 6 bases, with 7 bases remaining between them.

This clone was seen only once. The genes are TRBV28 and TRBJ1-4; possibly TRBD1 for D (5 bases). Between the trimmed V and J ends, which lost 6 bases and 5 bases, there was a span of 10 bases. The CDR3 loop spans 13 amino acids. The germline V gene has CDR1 MDHEN and CDR2 SYDVKM. The CDR3 sequence is CASSPGGNEKLFF. CDR3 in DNA: TGTGCCAGCAGCCCCGGGGGGAATGAAAAACTGTTTTTT. The full variable domain, rest sourced from reference TRBV28 and TRBJ1-4, is DVKVTQSSRYLVKRTGEKVFLECVQDMDHENMFWYRQDPGLGLRLIYFSYDVKMKEKGDIPEGYSVSREKKERFSLILESASTNQTSMYLCASSPGGNEKLFFGSGTQLSVL.

This sequence joins TRBV5-4 and TRBJ2-1; 15 bases agree with TRBD2. The CDR3 contains 16 residues. Trimming removed 4 bases from V and 7 bases from J; junction bases left unmatched: 6. Germline-derived CDR1 and CDR2 are SGHNT and YYREEE (reference sequence). CDR3 bases: TGTGCCAGCAGCCAGGGACTAGCGGGAGGAGGTAATGAGCAGTTCTTC. This translates into CASSQGLAGGGNEQFF.

The chain employs TRBV27 and TRBJ1-5, with TRBD1 identical over 8 bases. Germline V gene sequence: CDR1 MNHEY, CDR2 SMNVEV (reference sequence). This CDR3 comprises 14 residues. After removal of 8 bases from V and 2 bases from J, the junction contained 5 bases not matched to a gene. CDR3 nucleotides: TGTGCCAGCGCAGGACAGGGCCGCAATCAGCCCCAGCATTTT. Translation: CASAGQGRNQPQHF.

The gene calls are TRBV7-2 and TRBJ2-5, with a weak D call TRBD1 (6 bases). The germline CDR1 and CDR2 sequences are SGHTA and FQGNSA. Trimming removed 5 bases at V and 5 bases at J, with 9 bases between. The CDR3 runs 12 residues. In DNA, the CDR3 is TGTGCCAGCAGCCCTCAGGGGGAGACCCAGTACTTC. The encoded protein is CASSPQGETQYF.

The chain employs TRBV4-2 and TRBJ2-7; tentative D call: TRBD2 (6 bases). The CDR3 totals 17 residues. Trimming cost V 0 bases and J 3 bases, with 18 bases left between them. CDR1 and CDR2 (germline): LGHNA, YNFKEQ. The DNA for the CDR3 is TGTGCCAGCAGCCAAGATTATGGAGCGGAGGGGAGCTACGAGCAGTACTTC. Its protein is CASSQDYGAEGSYEQYF.

The chain couples TRBV2 to TRBJ2-1; D might be TRBD1 (5 bases). Germline-derived CDR1 and CDR2 are SNHLY and FYNNEI. CDR3 length equals 15 residues. The ends were cut back, 4 bases at V and 0 bases at J, with 10 bases in the middle. DNA for the CDR3: TGTGCCAGCAGTGGGGGCCACAGCTCCTACAATGAGCAGTTCTTC. It specifies CASSGGHSSYNEQFF.

The V gene is TRBV11-2, the J gene TRBJ1-1; D not resolved. This CDR3 contains 16 residues. Germline CDR1 reads SGHAT; CDR2 reads FQNNGV. V was trimmed by 1 base and J by 1 base, leaving 13 bases between them. The CDR3 DNA follows: TGTGCCAGCAGCTTAGTGGGGAGGGCGTGGAACACTGAAGCTTTCTTT. It codes for CASSLVGRAWNTEAFF.